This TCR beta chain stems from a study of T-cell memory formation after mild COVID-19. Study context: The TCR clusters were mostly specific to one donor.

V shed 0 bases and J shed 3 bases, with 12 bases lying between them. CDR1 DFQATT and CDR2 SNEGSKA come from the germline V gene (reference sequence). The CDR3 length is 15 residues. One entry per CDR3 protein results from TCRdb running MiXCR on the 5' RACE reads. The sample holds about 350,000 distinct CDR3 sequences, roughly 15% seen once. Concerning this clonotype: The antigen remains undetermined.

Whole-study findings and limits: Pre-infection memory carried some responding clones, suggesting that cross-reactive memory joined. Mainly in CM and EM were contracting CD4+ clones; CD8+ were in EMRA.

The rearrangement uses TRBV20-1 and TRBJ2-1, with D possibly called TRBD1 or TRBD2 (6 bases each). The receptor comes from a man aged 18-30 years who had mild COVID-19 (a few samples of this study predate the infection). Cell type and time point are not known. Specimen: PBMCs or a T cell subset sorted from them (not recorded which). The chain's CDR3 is CSARDLGGNYNEQFF. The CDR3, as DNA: TGCAGTGCTAGAGATTTGGGGGGCAACTACAATGAGCAGTTCTTC.